This T cell receptor beta chain came from a study of T cell clones after liver transplantation. Study information: TCRbeta sequencing after a pre-transplant mixed lymphocyte reaction identified graft-donor-reactive clones, later tracked in post-transplant blood. At least one year of complete immunosuppression withdrawal without enzymes over twice normal defined tolerance. Study-level points and caveats: Donor-reactive sequences fell more than third party-reactive ones, suggesting partial deletion. Rather than being deleted, graft donor-reactive T cells may have moved into the graft.

The CDR3 runs to 17 residues. Germline-derived CDR1 and CDR2 are KGHSH and LQKENI. V lost 3 bases to trimming and J lost 3 bases, with 21 bases between them. Assay: immunoSEQ multiplex PCR; the TCRdb copy retains only in-frame clones and omits some. The table records tens of thousands of clones, 60% to 80% of them present only once. With respect to this clone: Its antigen is not identified.

The receptor's source is a human patient who received a liver transplant. The T cells may come from the graft donor. The V and J genes are TRBV18 and TRBJ2-7, with D possibly matching TRBD2 (6 bases). The sample here was CD4+ T cells from blood, taken at the 22-month timepoint. The CDR3 DNA reads TGTGCCAGCTCACCGAGAAGGGGAGGCTCTAAGAGCTACGAGCAGTACTTC. It encodes CASSPRRGGSKSYEQYF.